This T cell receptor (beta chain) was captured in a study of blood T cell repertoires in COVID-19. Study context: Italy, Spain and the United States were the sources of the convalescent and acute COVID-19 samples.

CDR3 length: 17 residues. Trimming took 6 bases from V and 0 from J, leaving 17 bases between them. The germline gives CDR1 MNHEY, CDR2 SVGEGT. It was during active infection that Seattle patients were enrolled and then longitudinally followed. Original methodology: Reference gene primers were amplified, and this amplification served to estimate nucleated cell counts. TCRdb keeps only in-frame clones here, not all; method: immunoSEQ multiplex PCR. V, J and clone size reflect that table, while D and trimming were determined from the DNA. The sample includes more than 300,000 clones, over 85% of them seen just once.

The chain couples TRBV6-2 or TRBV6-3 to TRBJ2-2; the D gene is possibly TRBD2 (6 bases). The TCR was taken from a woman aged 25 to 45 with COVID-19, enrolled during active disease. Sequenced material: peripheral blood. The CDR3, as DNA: TGTGCCAGCAGCCTTACCCCGGGGGAGCCGAACACCGGGGAGCTGTTTTTT. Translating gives CASSLTPGEPNTGELFF.